These 9 T cell receptor beta chains originate from one sample sequenced in a study of blood T cell repertoires in COVID-19. The assay was immunoSEQ multiplex PCR, and TCRdb's table has in-frame clones only and misses some. In the table there are some 180,000 clones, 75% to 90% of which are singletons. The sample consisted of PBMCs or T cells enriched from blood (not recorded which). All receptors come from a man aged 35 to 55 who had recovered from COVID-19.

The genes are TRBV5-1 and TRBJ1-1; 8 positions match TRBD1. The junction had 11 bases not matched to a gene; V was cut back by 4 bases and J by 3 bases. CDR1 and CDR2 (germline): SGHRS, YFSETQ. This CDR3 is built from 16 residues. For the CDR3, the DNA is TGCGCCAGCAGCGCCGGACAGGGTTCCAGGGACACTGAAGCTTTCTTT. Translated: CASSAGQGSRDTEAFF.

This rearrangement joins TRBV7-9 to TRBJ2-7, with 7 bases identical to TRBD1. Germline CDR1 is SEHNR and CDR2 is FQNEAQ (reference sequence). The CDR3 is 13 amino acids. Trimming cost V 3 bases and J 6 bases; bases outside gene matches: 5. CDR3 nucleotides: TGTGCCAGCAGCTTGGCCGACAGGGCCGAGCAGTACTTC. This codes for CASSLADRAEQYF.

The V and J genes are TRBV6-5 and TRBJ1-5; TRBD1 is a possible D gene (5 bases). V lost 7 bases to trimming and J lost 4 bases, with 14 bases between them. CDR1 MNHEY and CDR2 SVGAGI come from the germline V gene. CDR3 length: 14 residues. CDR3 protein: CASTYMGGNQPQHF. CDR3 DNA sequence: TGTGCCAGCACCTACATGGGGGGTAATCAGCCCCAGCATTTT.

This clone was detected only a few times. This same CDR3 is encoded by further DNA sequences in the sample. The chain couples TRBV29-1 to TRBJ1-1; perhaps TRBD1 as D (5 bases). The ends were cut back, 6 bases at V and 3 bases at J, with 8 bases in the middle. The length of the CDR3 is 11 residues. Germline CDR1 is SQVTM and CDR2 is ANQGSEA. The DNA for the CDR3 is TGCAGCGTGACAGTCGACACTGAAGCTTTCTTT. Protein product: CSVTVDTEAFF. Full variable domain (rest looked up from reference TRBV29-1 and TRBJ1-1): SAVISQKPSRDICQRGTSLTIQCQVDSQVTMMFWYRQQPGQSLTLIATANQGSEATYESGFVIDKFPISRPNLTFSTLTVSNMSPEDSSIYLCSVTVDTEAFFGQGTRLTVV.

The rearrangement uses TRBV28 and TRBJ1-5, with D perhaps TRBD1 (5 bases). CDR3 size: 13 residues. The V end was cut by 6 bases, the J end by 3 bases, with 9 bases between. Germline CDR1 and CDR2: MDHEN and SYDVKM. The CDR3 DNA reads as TGTGCCAGCAGGCAGGGTACCAATCAGCCCCAGCATTTT. Translation: CASRQGTNQPQHF.

Worth noting for this clone: Distinct nucleotide sequences in the sample also encode this CDR3. The J gene is TRBJ2-5, the V gene TRBV7-3; D gene unclear. V was shortened by 5 bases and J by 5 bases, with 12 bases between the two germline ends. The CDR3 is made up of 13 amino acids. CDR1 and CDR2 from the germline V gene are SGHTA and FQGTGA. The CDR3, as DNA: TGTGCCAGCAGCCTAGGCGTCCGGGAGACCCAGTACTTC. Its translation: CASSLGVRETQYF.

V and J are TRBV28 and TRBJ1-5; D not resolved. Germline lookup yields CDR1 MDHEN and CDR2 SYDVKM. V gave up 3 bases and J gave up 9 bases, with 6 bases separating them. The CDR3 has 11 amino acids. This CDR3 is CASSLNGPQHF. For the CDR3, the DNA is TGTGCCAGCAGTTTGAACGGGCCCCAGCATTTT.

This chain joins TRBV25-1 and TRBJ2-3, with 9 bases matching TRBD1. Losses at the gene ends were 4 bases for V and 0 bases for J; bases not matched to a gene: 2. Germline V gene lookup returns CDR1 MGHDK and CDR2 SYGVNS. The CDR3 sequence is 15 residues long. The CDR3 spells CASSAQGASTDTQYF. The CDR3 nucleotides are TGTGCCAGCAGTGCACAGGGGGCTAGCACAGATACGCAGTATTTT.

This chain uses TRBV5-1 with TRBJ2-4, with TRBD2 matching 13 bases. V trimming: 3 bases; J trimming: 0 bases; junction bases outside the gene matches: 6. Germline loops: CDR1 SGHRS, CDR2 YFSETQ. This CDR3 is built from 18 residues. The CDR3 is CASSSGLAGRGAKNIQYF. The DNA of the CDR3 is TGCGCCAGCAGCTCGGGACTAGCGGGAAGGGGAGCCAAAAACATTCAGTACTTC.